This T cell receptor (beta chain) was recorded in a study of blood T cell repertoires in COVID-19. Recovery meant two consecutive negative NP/OP PCR tests, professional clearance, or resolved symptoms. This clone occurred once. Other nucleotide sequences from this sample produce the same CDR3. The CDR3 spans 12 residues. Germline V gene data show CDR1 as GTSNPN and CDR2 as SVGIG (reference sequence). Trimming shortened V by 2 bases and J by 4 bases, and 5 bases separated the two germline ends. Sequencing used immunoSEQ multiplex PCR; TCRdb keeps in-frame clones, though not all of them. The table includes 220,000 or so clones, 84% detected once.

The TCR comes from a woman in her 40s who had recovered from COVID-19. This chain joins TRBV30 and TRBJ2-2; no reliable D call. Sequenced: PBMCs or T cells enriched from blood (not recorded which). CDR3 residues: CAWSFSTGELFF. The CDR3 bases are TGTGCCTGGAGTTTCTCCACCGGGGAGCTGTTTTTT.